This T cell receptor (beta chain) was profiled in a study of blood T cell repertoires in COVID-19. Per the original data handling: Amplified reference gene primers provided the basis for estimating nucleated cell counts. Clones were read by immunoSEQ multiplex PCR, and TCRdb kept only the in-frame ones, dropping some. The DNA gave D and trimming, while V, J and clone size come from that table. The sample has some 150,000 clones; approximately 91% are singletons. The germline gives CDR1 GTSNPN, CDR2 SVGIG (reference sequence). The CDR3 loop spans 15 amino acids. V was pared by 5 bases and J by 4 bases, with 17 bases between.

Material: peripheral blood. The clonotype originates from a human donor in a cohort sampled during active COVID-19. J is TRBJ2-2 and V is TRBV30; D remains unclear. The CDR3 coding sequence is TGTGCCTGGCGATACTTTACGACGGGCACCGGGGAGCTGTTTTTT. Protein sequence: CAWRYFTTGTGELFF. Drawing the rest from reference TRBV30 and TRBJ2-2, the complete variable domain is SQTIHQWPATLVQPVGSPLSLECTVEGTSNPNLYWYRQAAGRGLQLLFYSVGIGQISSEVPQNLSASRPQDRQFILSSKKLLLSDSGFYLCAWRYFTTGTGELFFGEGSRLTVL.